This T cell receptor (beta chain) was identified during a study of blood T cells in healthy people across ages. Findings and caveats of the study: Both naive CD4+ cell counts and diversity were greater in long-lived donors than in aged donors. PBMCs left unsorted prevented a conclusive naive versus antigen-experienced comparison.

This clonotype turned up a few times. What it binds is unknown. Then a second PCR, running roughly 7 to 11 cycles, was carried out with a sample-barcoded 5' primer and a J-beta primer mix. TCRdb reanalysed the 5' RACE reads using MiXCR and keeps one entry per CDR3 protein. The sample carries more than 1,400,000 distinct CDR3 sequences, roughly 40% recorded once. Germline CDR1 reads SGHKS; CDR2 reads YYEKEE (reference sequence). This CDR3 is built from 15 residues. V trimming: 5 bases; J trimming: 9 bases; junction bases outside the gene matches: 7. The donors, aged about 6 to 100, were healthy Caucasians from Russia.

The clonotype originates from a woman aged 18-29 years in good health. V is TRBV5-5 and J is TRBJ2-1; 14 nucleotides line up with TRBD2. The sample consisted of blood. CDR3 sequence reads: CASRLGLAGAGEQFF. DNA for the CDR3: TGTGCCAGCAGACTGGGACTAGCGGGAGCCGGTGAGCAGTTCTTC.